This TCR beta chain was sequenced during a study of Graves' ophthalmopathy and Graves' hyperthyroidism. The overall study: Ophthalmopathy absent within 18 months of follow-up marked hyperthyroidism as stable.

Germline V gene data show CDR1 as SEHNR and CDR2 as FQNEAQ (reference sequence). The CDR3 consists of 16 residues. V was shortened by 5 bases and J by 4 bases, with 20 bases between the two germline ends. Notes on the study in general: In blood, most expanded thyroid clonotypes above 0.001 frequency were also detected.

At least ten counts were recorded for this clonotype. Antigen: not known. Amplification targeted the TCR beta CDR3 regions, with RNA transcripts as the source material. Second-round multiplex PCR followed a first-round RT-PCR using HTBI primers. Using its own MiXCR run on the multiplex PCR reads, TCRdb lists one record per CDR3 protein. The sample yields around 1,000,000 distinct CDR3 sequences, around a third seen once. This sequence originates from an adult man with Graves' hyperthyroidism. The gene calls are TRBV7-9 and TRBJ1-1; no firm D call. Sequenced input: peripheral blood or thyroid tissue (not recorded which). CDR3 loop: CASSPRSPRVGTEAFF. The CDR3 DNA reads as TGTGCCAGCAGCCCTAGAAGCCCAAGGGTGGGCACTGAAGCTTTCTTT.